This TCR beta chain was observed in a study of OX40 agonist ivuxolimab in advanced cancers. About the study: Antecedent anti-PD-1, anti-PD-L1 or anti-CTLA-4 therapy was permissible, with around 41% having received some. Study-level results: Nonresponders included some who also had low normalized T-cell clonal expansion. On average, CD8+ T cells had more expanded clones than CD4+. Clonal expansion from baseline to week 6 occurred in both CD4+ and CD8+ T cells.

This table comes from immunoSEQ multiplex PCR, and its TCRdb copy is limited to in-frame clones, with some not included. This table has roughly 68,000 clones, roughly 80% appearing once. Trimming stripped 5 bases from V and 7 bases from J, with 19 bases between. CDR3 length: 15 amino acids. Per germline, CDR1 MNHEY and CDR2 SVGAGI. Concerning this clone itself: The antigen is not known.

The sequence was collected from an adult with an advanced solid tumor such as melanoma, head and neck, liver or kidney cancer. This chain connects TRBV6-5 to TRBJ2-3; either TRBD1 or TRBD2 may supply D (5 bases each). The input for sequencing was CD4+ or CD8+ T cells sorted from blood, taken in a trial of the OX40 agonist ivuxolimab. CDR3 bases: TGTGCCAGCAGTACGGGGCGTCATCCCCGTAATACGCAGTATTTT. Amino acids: CASSTGRHPRNTQYF.